Each of the 4 T cell receptor beta chains below was sequenced from the same sample in a study of tumor-infiltrating lymphocytes in primary liver carcinoma (dated by TCRdb to about 2017). Sequencing used an Illumina HiSeq 2500. TCRbeta-specific cDNA was reverse-transcribed from roughly 500 ng total RNA using a constant-region primer and ProtoScript II reverse transcriptase. Construction of the TCRbeta libraries relied on three nested rounds of multiplex PCR, following a slightly modified ARM-PCR procedure. Each of the first two PCR rounds ran for approximately 10 cycles using multiplex TRBV1-TRBV30 forward primers together with a Cbeta reverse primer. TCRdb trimmed the raw reads at Q25, called clones with MiXCR and kept productive beta chains. When rows share a CDR3 protein, they turn into one entry using the most common DNA and genes. A total of about 190,000 distinct CDR3 sequences appear in this sample, about 82% of them only once. 15% to 20% of the sample goes to the ten largest clones.

Without any cell sorting, total RNA and DNA were extracted together from about 20-30 mg of bulk tissue using the AllPrep DNA/RNA mini kit. Sequenced material: tumor tissue from primary liver carcinoma. These TCRs come from a man between 40 and 49 years old with primary liver carcinoma and hepatitis B virus infection.

In the case of this clonotype: Its ends do not fully match the called genes, so a read error is possible. The V call is TRBV11-1, the J call TRBJ2-7, with TRBD1 matching over 7 bases. CDR3 length: 13 residues. Germline V gene lookup returns CDR1 SGHAT and CDR2 FQDESV (reference sequence). The CDR3 region is CASRGNRSYDQYF. Written as DNA, the CDR3 is TGTGCTAGCAGGGGGAATCGATCCTACGATCAGTACTTC.

On this clonotype itself: Possible read error: a much larger clone is one base away. The chain is built from TRBV5-1 and TRBJ2-1, with a tentative D call TRBD2 (7 bases). The germline V gene has CDR1 SGHRS and CDR2 YFSETQ. The CDR3 is 14 residues long. This CDR3 reads CTSSLEGGRDEQFF. DNA of the CDR3: TGCACCAGCAGCTTGGAGGGGGGGAGAGATGAGCAGTTCTTC.

Concerning this clonotype itself: At one end, the junction sequence differs from germline, possibly due to a read error. The J gene is TRBJ2-1, the V gene TRBV10-1; 9 nucleotides line up with TRBD2. The V gene's germline CDR1 is WNHNN and CDR2 SYGVQD (reference sequence). The CDR3 spans 15 residues. CDR3 amino acids: CASSQGLAGDNEQLF. CDR3 coding DNA: TGCGCCAGCTCCCAGGGACTAGCTGGTGACAATGAGCAGTTATTC.

A note on this clonotype: Because the CDR3 is missing its conserved closing phenylalanine or tryptophan, this is likely a read error. V gene TRBV11-2 combines with J gene TRBJ2-3; TRBD2 matches 8 bases. Germline V gene data show CDR1 as SGHAT and CDR2 as FQNNGV. CDR3 size: 11 residues. The CDR3 DNA is TGTGTCAGCAGCACGGGAGGGACGCAGTATTAT. This encodes CVSSTGGTQYY.